The source of this T cell receptor beta chain is a study of CD8 T cells in Susac syndrome. Background on the study: Patients with Susac syndrome had blood drawn and were at that point therapy-naive, on corticosteroids, or on intravenous immunoglobulin alone.

The recently defined diagnostic criteria for definite or probable disease were met by the Susac syndrome patients. Study-level points and caveats: The TCR sequencing and HLA analysis in the study involved a relatively small number of individuals, as the study acknowledged.

On this clonotype: Its antigen is currently unknown.

The RNA, about 0.5 to 1 ug, was put through reverse transcription using random hexamers. immunoSEQ multiplex PCR amplified TCR beta CDR3 across 54 Vbeta, 13 Jbeta. MiXCR, applied by TCRdb to the immunoSEQ multiplex PCR reads, yields one record per CDR3 protein. The sample holds tens of thousands of distinct CDR3 sequences, approximately 96% seen once. V was pared by 5 bases and J by 5 bases, with 7 bases of the junction left unmatched. This CDR3 has 13 amino acids. Germline V gives CDR1 DFQATT, CDR2 SNEGSKA (reference sequence). V gene TRBV20-1 combines with J gene TRBJ2-5, with TRBD1 matching over 8 bases. Sequencing was done on a sample of CD8+ T cells from PBMCs. The TCR sequence derives from a human donor with Susac syndrome. In DNA, the CDR3 is TGCAGTGCTCTTCCTCGGACAGGGGAGACCCAGTACTTC. Its protein product is CSALPRTGETQYF.